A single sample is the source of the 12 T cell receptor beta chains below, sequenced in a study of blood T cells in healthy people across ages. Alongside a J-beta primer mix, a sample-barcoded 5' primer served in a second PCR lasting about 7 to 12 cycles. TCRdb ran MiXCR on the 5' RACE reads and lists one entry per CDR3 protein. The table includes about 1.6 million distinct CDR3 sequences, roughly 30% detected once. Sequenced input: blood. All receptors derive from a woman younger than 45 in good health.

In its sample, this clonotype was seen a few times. Written as DNA, the CDR3 is TGTGCCAGCAGCTCCCTAGCATTGGGGGGAGAGACCCAGTACTTC. Amino acids: CASSSLALGGETQYF. The chain joins TRBV7-2 to TRBJ2-5, with D possibly matching TRBD2 (6 bases). Germline CDR1 and CDR2: SGHTA and FQGNSA. V was cut by 4 bases and J by 4 bases, with 16 bases left in between. This CDR3 region has 15 residues.

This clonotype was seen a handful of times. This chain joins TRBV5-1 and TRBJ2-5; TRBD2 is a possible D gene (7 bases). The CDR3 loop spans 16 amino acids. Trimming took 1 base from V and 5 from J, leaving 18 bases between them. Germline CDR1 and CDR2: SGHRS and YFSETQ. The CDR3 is CASSLRAGAAWETQYF. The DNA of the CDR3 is TGCGCCAGCAGCTTGCGCGCGGGGGCGGCGTGGGAGACCCAGTACTTC.

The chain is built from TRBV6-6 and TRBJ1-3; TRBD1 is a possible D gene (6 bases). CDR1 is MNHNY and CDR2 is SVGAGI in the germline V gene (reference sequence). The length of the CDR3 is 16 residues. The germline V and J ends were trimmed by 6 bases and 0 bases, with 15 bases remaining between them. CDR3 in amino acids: CASRAGQSYSGNTIYF. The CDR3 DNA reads TGTGCCAGCAGGGCAGGACAGTCCTACTCTGGAAACACCATATATTTT.

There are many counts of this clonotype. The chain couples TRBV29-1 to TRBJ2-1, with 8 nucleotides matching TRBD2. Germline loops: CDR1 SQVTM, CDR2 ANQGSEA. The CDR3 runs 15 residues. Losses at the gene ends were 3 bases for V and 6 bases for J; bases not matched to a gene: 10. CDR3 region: CSVDGRLASSNEQFF. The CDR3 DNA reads TGCAGCGTTGACGGACGACTAGCGAGCAGCAATGAGCAGTTCTTC.

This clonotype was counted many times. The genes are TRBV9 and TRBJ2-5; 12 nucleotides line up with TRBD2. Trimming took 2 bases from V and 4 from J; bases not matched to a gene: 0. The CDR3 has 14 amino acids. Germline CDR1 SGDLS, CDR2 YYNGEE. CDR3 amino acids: CASSVGLAGETQYF. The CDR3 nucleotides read TGTGCCAGCAGCGTGGGACTAGCGGGAGAGACCCAGTACTTC.

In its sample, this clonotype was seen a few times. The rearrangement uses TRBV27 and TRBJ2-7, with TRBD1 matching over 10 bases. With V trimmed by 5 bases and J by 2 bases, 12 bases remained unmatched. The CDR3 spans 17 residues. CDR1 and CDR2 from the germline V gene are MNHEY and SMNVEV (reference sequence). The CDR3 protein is CASSLVTTGGIAYEQYF. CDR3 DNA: TGTGCCAGCAGTCTGGTCACGACAGGGGGCATCGCCTACGAGCAGTACTTC.

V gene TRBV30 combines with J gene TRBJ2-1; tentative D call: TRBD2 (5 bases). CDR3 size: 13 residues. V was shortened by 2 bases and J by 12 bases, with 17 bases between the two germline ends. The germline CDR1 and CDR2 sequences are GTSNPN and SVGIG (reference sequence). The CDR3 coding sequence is TGTGCCTGGAGTATCCAGCTGGAGGCTGGGCAGTTCTTC. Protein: CAWSIQLEAGQFF. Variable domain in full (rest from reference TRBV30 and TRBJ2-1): SQTIHQWPATLVQPVGSPLSLECTVEGTSNPNLYWYRQAAGRGLQLLFYSVGIGQISSEVPQNLSASRPQDRQFILSSKKLLLSDSGFYLCAWSIQLEAGQFFGPGTRLTVL.

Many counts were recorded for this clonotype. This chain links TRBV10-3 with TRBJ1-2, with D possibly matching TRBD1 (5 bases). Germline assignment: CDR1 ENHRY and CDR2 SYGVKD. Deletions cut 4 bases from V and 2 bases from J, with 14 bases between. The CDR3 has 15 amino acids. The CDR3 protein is CAISVGSGANYGYTF. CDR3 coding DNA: TGTGCCATCAGTGTAGGTAGCGGGGCGAACTATGGCTACACCTTC.

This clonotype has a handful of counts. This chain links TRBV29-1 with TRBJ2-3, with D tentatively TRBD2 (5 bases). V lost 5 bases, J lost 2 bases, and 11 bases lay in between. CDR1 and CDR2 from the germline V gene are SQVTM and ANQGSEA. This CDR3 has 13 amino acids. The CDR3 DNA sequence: TGCAGCGTTTCCAGCGGAATCACAGATACGCAGTATTTT. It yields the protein CSVSSGITDTQYF.

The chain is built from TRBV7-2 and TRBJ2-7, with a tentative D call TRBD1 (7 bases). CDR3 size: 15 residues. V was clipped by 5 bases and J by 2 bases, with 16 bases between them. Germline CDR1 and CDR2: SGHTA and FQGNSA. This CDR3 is CASSRAGGQPYEQYF. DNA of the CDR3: TGTGCCAGCAGCCGCGCCGGGGGACAGCCCTACGAGCAGTACTTC.

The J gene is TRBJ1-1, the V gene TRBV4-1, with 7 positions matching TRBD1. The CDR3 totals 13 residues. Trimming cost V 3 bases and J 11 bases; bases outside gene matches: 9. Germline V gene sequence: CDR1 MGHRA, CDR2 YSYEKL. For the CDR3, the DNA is TGCGCCAGCAGCCACCCAGGGACAGCCGACGCTTTCTTT. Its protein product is CASSHPGTADAFF.

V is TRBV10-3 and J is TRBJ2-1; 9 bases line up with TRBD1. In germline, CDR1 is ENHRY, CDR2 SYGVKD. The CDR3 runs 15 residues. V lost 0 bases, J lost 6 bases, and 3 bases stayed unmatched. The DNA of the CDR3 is TGTGCCATCAGTGAGTCGACAGGGGGTATCAATGAGCAGTTCTTC. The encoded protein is CAISESTGGINEQFF.